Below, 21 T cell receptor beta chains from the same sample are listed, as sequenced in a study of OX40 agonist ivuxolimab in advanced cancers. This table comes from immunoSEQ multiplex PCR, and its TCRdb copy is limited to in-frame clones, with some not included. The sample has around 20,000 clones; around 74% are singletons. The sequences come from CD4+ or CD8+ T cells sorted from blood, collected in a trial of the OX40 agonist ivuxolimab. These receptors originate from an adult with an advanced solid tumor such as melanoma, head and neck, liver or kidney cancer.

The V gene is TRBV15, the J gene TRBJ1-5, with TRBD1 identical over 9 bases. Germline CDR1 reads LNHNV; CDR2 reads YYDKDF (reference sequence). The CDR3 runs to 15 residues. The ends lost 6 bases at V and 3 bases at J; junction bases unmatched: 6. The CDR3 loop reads CATRADRGLNQPQHF. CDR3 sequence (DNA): TGTGCCACCAGGGCGGACAGGGGACTCAATCAGCCCCAGCATTTT.

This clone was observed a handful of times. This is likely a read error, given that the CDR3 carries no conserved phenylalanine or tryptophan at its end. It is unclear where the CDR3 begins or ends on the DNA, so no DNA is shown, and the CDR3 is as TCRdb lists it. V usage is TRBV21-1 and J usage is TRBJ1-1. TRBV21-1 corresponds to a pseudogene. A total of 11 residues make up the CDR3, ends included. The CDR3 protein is CASSKVRRGGA.

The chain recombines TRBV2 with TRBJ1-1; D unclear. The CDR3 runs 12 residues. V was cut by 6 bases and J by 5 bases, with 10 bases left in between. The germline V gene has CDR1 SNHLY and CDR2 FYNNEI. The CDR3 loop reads CASSVGRTEAFF. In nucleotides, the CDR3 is TGTGCCAGCAGCGTAGGCAGGACTGAAGCTTTCTTT.

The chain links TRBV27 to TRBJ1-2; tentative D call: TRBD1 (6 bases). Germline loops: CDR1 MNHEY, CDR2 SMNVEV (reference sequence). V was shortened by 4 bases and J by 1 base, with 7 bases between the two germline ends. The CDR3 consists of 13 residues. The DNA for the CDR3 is TGTGCCAGCAGTTGGGGGCGTAACTATGGCTACACCTTC. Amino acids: CASSWGRNYGYTF.

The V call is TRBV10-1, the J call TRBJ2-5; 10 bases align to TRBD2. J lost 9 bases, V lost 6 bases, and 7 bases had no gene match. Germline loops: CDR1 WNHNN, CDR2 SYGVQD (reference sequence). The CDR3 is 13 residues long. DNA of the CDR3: TGCGCCAGCAGCCAAGGACTAGCGGTGGCCCAGTACTTC. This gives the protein CASSQGLAVAQYF.

The CDR3 DNA reads TGTGCCTGGAGTCACTCGGGGGGAACTGAAGCTTTCTTT. This translates into CAWSHSGGTEAFF. The J gene is TRBJ1-1, the V gene TRBV30; possibly TRBD1 for D (5 bases). V gave up 2 bases and J gave up 5 bases, with 12 bases separating them. Germline V gene data show CDR1 as GTSNPN and CDR2 as SVGIG (reference sequence). CDR3 size: 13 residues.

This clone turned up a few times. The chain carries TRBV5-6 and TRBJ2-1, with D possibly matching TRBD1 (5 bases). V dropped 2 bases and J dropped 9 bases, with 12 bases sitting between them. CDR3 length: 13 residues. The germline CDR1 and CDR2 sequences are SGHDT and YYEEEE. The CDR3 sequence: CASSFGQGTEQFF. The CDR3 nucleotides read TGTGCCAGCAGCTTCGGTCAGGGTACTGAGCAGTTCTTC.

CDR3 amino acids: CASSQEARYTEAFF. CDR3 nucleotides: TGCGCCAGCAGCCAAGAGGCCAGGTACACTGAAGCTTTCTTT. The rearrangement links TRBV4-3 to TRBJ1-1, with unresolved D. Germline V lookup: CDR1 LGHNA, CDR2 YSLEER. This CDR3 comprises 14 residues. Trimming stripped 0 bases from V and 3 bases from J, with 8 bases between.

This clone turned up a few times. CDR3 in amino acids: CASSPDRKGTEAFF. DNA of the CDR3: TGTGCCAGCAGTCCAGACAGAAAAGGCACTGAAGCTTTCTTT. This chain links TRBV28 with TRBJ1-1, with D possibly being TRBD1 (5 bases). CDR1 is MDHEN, CDR2 SYDVKM, per germline. V was trimmed by 5 bases and J by 4 bases, leaving 14 bases between them. The CDR3 length is 14 residues.

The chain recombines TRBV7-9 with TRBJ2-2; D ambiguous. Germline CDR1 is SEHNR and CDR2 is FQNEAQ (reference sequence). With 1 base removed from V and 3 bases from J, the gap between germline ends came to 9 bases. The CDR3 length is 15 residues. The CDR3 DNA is TGTGCCAGCAGCTTAGGCAGGACGGACACCGGGGAGCTGTTTTTT. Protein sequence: CASSLGRTDTGELFF. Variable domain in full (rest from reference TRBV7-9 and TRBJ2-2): DTGVSQNPRHKITKRGQNVTFRCDPISEHNRLYWYRQTLGQGPEFLTYFQNEAQLEKSRLLSDRFSAERPKGSFSTLEIQRTEQGDSAMYLCASSLGRTDTGELFFGEGSRLTVL.

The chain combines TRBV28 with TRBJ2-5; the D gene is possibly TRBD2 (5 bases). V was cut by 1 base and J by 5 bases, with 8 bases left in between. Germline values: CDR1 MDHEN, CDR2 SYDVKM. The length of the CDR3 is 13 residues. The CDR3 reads CASSLYRGETQYF. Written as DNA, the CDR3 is TGTGCCAGCAGTTTATATCGAGGGGAGACCCAGTACTTC.

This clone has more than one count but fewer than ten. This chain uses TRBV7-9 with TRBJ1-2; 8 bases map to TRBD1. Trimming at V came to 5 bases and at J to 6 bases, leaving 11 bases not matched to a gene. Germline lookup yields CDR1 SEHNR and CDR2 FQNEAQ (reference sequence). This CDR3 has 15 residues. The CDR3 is CASSPPVQGVDGYTF. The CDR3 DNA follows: TGTGCCAGCAGCCCCCCTGTACAGGGGGTGGATGGCTACACCTTC.

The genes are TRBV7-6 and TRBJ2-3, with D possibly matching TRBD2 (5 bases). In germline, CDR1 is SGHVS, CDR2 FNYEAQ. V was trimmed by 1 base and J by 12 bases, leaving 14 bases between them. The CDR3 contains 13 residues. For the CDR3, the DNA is TGTGCCAGCAGCTTAGGGGTTTCGGACTTACAGTATTTT. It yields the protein CASSLGVSDLQYF.

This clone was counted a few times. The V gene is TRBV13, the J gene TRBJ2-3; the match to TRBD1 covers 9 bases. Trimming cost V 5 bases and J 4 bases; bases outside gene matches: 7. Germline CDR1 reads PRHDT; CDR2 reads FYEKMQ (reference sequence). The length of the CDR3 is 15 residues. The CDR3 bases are TGTGCCAGCAGCCCCAGGACAGGGGTGGCAGATACGCAGTATTTT. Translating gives CASSPRTGVADTQYF.

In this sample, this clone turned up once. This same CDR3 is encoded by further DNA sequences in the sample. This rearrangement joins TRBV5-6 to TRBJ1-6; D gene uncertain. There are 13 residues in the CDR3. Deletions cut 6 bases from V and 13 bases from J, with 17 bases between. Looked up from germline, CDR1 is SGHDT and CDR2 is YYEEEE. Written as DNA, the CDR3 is TGTGCCAGCACCCCGTCTGGTGTTTCGCCCCTCCACTTT. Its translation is CASTPSGVSPLHF.

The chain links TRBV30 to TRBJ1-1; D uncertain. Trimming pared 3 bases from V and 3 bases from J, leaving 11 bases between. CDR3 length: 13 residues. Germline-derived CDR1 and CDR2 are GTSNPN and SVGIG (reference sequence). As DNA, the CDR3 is TGTGCCTGGAGGGAGGATTGGGACACTGAAGCTTTCTTT. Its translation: CAWREDWDTEAFF.

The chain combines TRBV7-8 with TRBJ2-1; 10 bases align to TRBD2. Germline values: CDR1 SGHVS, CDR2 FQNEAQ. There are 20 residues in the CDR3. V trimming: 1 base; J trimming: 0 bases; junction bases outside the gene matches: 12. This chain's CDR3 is CASSLVSYLAGVVSYNEQFF. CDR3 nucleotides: TGTGCCAGCAGCTTAGTTTCATACCTAGCGGGAGTGGTCTCCTACAATGAGCAGTTCTTC.

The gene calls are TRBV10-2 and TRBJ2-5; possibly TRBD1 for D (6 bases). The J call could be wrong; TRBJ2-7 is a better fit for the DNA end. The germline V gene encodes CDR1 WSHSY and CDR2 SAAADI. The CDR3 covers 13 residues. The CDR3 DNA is TGCGCCAGCAGTGATGAAGGGGGCTACGAGCAGTACTTC. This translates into CASSDEGGYEQYF.

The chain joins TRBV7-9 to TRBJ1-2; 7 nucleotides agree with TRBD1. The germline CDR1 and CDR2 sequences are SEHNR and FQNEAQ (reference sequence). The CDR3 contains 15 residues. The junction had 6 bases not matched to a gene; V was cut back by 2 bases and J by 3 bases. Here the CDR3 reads CASSLPRDRDYGYTF. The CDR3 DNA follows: TGTGCCAGCAGCTTACCTCGGGACAGAGACTATGGCTACACCTTC.

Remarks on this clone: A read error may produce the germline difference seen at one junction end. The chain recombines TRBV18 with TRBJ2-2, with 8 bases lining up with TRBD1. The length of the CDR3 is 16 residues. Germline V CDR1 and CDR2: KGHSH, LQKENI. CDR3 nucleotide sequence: TGTGCCAGCTCACCACCGGACAGGGCGAACACCAGGGAGCTGTTTTTT. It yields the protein CASSPPDRANTRELFF. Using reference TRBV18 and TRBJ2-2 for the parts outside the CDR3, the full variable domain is NAGVMQNPRHLVRRRGQEARLRCSPMKGHSHVYWYRQLPEEGLKFMVYLQKENIIDESGMPKERFSAEFPKEGPSILRIQQVVRGDSAAYFCASSPPDRANTRELFFGEGSRLTVL.

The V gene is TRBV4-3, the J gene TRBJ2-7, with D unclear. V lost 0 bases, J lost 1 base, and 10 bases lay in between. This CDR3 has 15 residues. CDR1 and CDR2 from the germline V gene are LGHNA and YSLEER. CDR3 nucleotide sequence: TGCGCCAGCAGCCAAGAAGGAACGGATTCCTACGAGCAGTACTTC. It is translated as CASSQEGTDSYEQYF.